This T cell receptor (beta chain) was documented in a study of shared clonotypes between healthy human individuals (TCRdb year 2020). Study-wide context: Three men and a couple of women, aged 18 to 49 years, made up the cohort. Blood TCR repertoires of about five healthy adults were deeply sequenced to estimate repertoire size and the extent of clonotype sharing between individuals. For each donor, CD4 naive and CD4 memory were each given three plates, CD8 naive was given two plates, and CD8 memory was given one plate. Each donor's leukapheresis produced roughly between roughly 0.9 and 8.9 billion PBMCs. Libraries were prepared and TCR repertoires were sequenced by different laboratories using diverse techniques, in order to increase sequencing depth and limit assay-specific biases. The paper's findings and limits, for the study overall: Across a few donors, approximately 5% of naive CD4, roughly 3.8% of naive CD8, 2.3% of memory CD4, and 0.4% of memory CD8 clonotypes were shared. Estimated clonotype richness was generally larger for naive than for memory subsets. Pairwise subsampling led to the expectation that sequencing depth would affect the degree of clonotype sharing among donors. Even with the large sequencing depth, rarefaction of the sorted-subset datasets indicated that sequencing was incomplete. Because the study included only a small number of donors, the genetic and exposure-history diversity represented was limited. Compared with non-shared clonotypes, the clonotypes found in all four sorted-subset donors had higher generation probabilities. Sampling was restricted to blood, and TCR repertoires in tissue are likely to differ from TCR repertoires in blood.

V has 2 bases trimmed and J has 5 bases trimmed; junction bases matching no gene number 4. CDR1 SGDLS and CDR2 YYNGEE were looked up in the germline V gene. Inclusive of the bounding cysteine and phenylalanine, the CDR3 is 16 residues long. The only DNA kept is the CDR3, 48 bases in frame from the first base. A word on this clone: The clone's antigen remains unknown. Per-nucleotide qualities are absent, and no much larger clonotype sits a single base away.

CD8 naive samples consisted of CD45RO-negative cells that were positively selected for CCR7, yielding a CD45RA+CCR7+ population without TemRA cells. The donors were healthy, HIV-negative adults with no recently reported acute infections or vaccinations. Only Caucasian adults living in Nashville, Tennessee, USA were represented among the donors. Blood was obtained by leukapheresis, after which PBMCs were separated by Ficoll-Histopaque density gradient centrifugation and cryopreserved in liquid nitrogen vapor phase. Purity and quantity of every magnetically sorted T cell population were checked by analytical flow cytometry. From each sorted fraction, genomic DNA was isolated and quantified by UV absorbance on a Nanodrop 2000c. Using the deep immunoSEQ assay, multiplex PCR amplified TCR CDR3 regions from genomic DNA. For each cell subset, the extracted genomic DNA was distributed evenly across all wells of several immunoSEQ 96-well plates, and each plate served as one replicate. For sorted subsets, about 200 ng genomic DNA, equal to 30,000 to 35,000 T cell genomes, was loaded into each replicate PCR. Purified libraries were measured with a Qubit 3.0 fluorometer, size-checked on a Bioanalyzer 2100, and measured again with the KAPA Library Quantification kit. Every immunoSEQ 96-well plate was sequenced on a dedicated single-read 150-cycle Illumina NextSeq 550 flow cell. Regarding the original processing steps: Because the immunoSEQ output held only junctional sequences and lacked quality scores, the filtering could not match the filtering applied to full-length reads. To assign V/J genes and CDR3, sequences were annotated using PyIR, a Python wrapper for IgBLAST v1.9, with IMGT germline references. Reads with weak V/J assignments (E-value above 1e-6), missing CDR3, stop codons, out-of-frame junctions, or ambiguous translated residues were removed. A V3J clonotype was defined by an identical inferred V gene, J gene, and CDR3 amino acid sequence. To compute the percentage overlap between repertoires, the number of shared unique clonotypes was divided by the size of the smaller repertoire. RTK rarefaction, the Chao1 estimator, and Recon v2.1 estimates of unobserved clonotypes were used to assess repertoire richness. Generation probabilities were computed with OLGA for all TCRbeta clonotypes obtained by the gDNA method from a handful of donors. TCRdb's version of the immuneACCESS table is confined to in-frame rearrangements and falls short of the full clone set. An unresolved V gene accounts for under half of the shortfall where checked; the remainder is of unknown origin. For V, J and clone size, that table is used; D and trimming come from the DNA. Within this sample are about 2,200,000 clones, with roughly 91% of them counted one time only. Of the sample, around 1.7% falls within the top ten clones.

Material for sequencing was naive CD8+ T cells from PBMCs. This specimen's cell subset or site label, interpreted: CD45RA+CCR7+. The sequence links TRBV9 to TRBJ2-1, with 13 bases in between that match TRBD2. This receptor was identified in a man aged 18-30 years in good health. Some clones in this sample may be carry-over from other donors' samples. This receptor carries the CDR3 CASSVGTSGAHNEQFF. The nucleotides read TGTGCCAGCAGCGTCGGGACTAGCGGGGCCCACAATGAGCAGTTCTTC.